The T cell receptor (beta chain) described here comes from a study of Graves' ophthalmopathy and Graves' hyperthyroidism. Study-wide background: In this cohort's terms, stable hyperthyroidism meant no ophthalmopathy by 18 months of follow-up.

Amplification of TCR beta CDR3 regions used RNA transcripts. First-round RT-PCR employed HTBI primers, with a second-round multiplex PCR after it. In TCRdb, the multiplex PCR reads were re-called with MiXCR into one record per CDR3 protein. The sample yields about 1.1 million distinct CDR3 sequences, approximately 35% seen once. The sample holds many counts of this clonotype. Antigen specificity is unknown. The ends were cut back, 11 bases at V and 1 base at J, with 16 bases in the middle. The germline V gene has CDR1 KGHDR and CDR2 SFDVKD. This CDR3 spans 15 amino acids. Study-wide results and limits: The model reached roughly 70% sensitivity and about 73% specificity for predicting ophthalmopathy progression. For separating ophthalmopathy from stable hyperthyroidism, a 13-signature model gave 85% to 90% sensitivity and 81.08% specificity. Blood shared most expanded thyroid clonotypes above 0.001 frequency.

V and J are TRBV24-1 and TRBJ2-2, with D possibly being TRBD1 or TRBD2 (5 bases each). The TCR sequence derives from an adult man with Graves' hyperthyroidism. Sequenced sample: peripheral blood or thyroid tissue (not recorded which). The chain's CDR3 is CAIAPGRWNTGELFF. The CDR3, as DNA: TGTGCCATTGCCCCGGGACGATGGAACACCGGGGAGCTGTTTTTT.